Each of the 11 T cell receptor beta chains below was sequenced from the same sample in a study of CD8+ T cells in alopecia areata. Cells that came from pooled cutaneous lymph nodes were sorted using CD4, CD8alpha, NKG2D, NKG2ACE and other markers. The sequencing template was cDNA reverse transcribed from extracted RNA. Sequenced by immunoSEQ multiplex PCR; TCRdb stores in-frame clones only, minus some. In total the sample includes 20,000 or so clones, none of them seen once. Sequencing was done on a sample of CD8+ T cells sorted from a lymph node. The receptors here all came from a C3H/HeJ mouse with alopecia areata. The mouse strain carries the MHC haplotype H2-k.

Comments on this clone: The germline and genes are mouse ones. The read is 4 residues too short to cover the CDR3 end, so that end is filled in from the germline J gene. This chain connects TRBV13-1 to TRBJ2-1; 7 bases match TRBD1. The CDR3 is 15 amino acids. V was clipped by 0 bases and J by 2 bases; unmatched bases: 2. From germline, CDR1 is NSHNY and CDR2 SYGAGN. CDR3 sequence reads: CASSDAGQDYAEQFF. CDR3 DNA (partial): TGTGCCAGCAGTGATGCTGGACAGGACTATGCT.

Comments on this clone: The protein here is the DNA translation, as the TCRdb protein differs from it at residue 12. Each gene name is a mouse one. The sequence runs out 3 residues before the end of the CDR3; the remainder is reconstructed from the germline J gene. The rearrangement uses TRBV1 and TRBJ1-3; tentative D call: TRBD1 (6 bases). V was pared by 1 base and J by 0 bases, with 7 bases between. The CDR3 has 15 residues. Germline V CDR1 and CDR2: NSQYPW, LRSPGD (reference sequence). CDR3 bases read: TGCACCTGCAGTGCAGGACAGGTTTCTGGAAATACG. Translation: CTCSAGQVSGNT. The CDR3 reads in full as CTCSAGQVSGNTLYF.

This clone was seen many times. Germline and genes: mouse. Read data end 4 residues before the CDR3 end; the end is taken from the germline J gene. The genes are TRBV13-3 and TRBJ1-2; 12 bases agree with TRBD1. Germline CDR1 and CDR2: NNHDY and SYVADS. The CDR3 has 14 residues. The CDR3 loop reads CASSGRDRGRDYTF. The part of the CDR3 DNA that was read is TGTGCCAGCAGTGGCCGGGACAGGGGGCGC.

Details on this clone: Gene names denote mouse genes. The CDR3 end falls 4 residues outside the read, so it is completed with the germline J gene. The chain is built from TRBV19 and TRBJ1-1, with D possibly TRBD1 on 6 matching bases. Germline values: CDR1 FNHDT, CDR2 SITEND (reference sequence). CDR3 length: 11 amino acids. The sequenced part of the CDR3 DNA is TGTGCCAGCAGTCAGGGGAAA. Translated: CASSQGK. The CDR3 reads in full as CASSQGKEVFF.

This clone was detected many times. The gene names given are mouse names. The missing CDR3 end, 4 residues past where the read stops, is filled in from the germline J gene. V and J are TRBV17 and TRBJ2-1; TRBD1 agrees at 7 bases. CDR1 and CDR2 (germline): MNHDT, YYDKIL. The V gene end was trimmed by 5 bases and the J gene end by 2 bases; junction bases not matched to a gene: 0. The CDR3 is 13 residues long. CDR3 DNA (partial): TGTGCTAGCAGTGGGACAGACTATGCT. Translating gives CASSGTDYA. The complete CDR3 protein is CASSGTDYAEQFF.

This clone was seen a handful of times. Genes and germline come from the mouse. The CDR3 is cut off 4 residues early in the read; its end comes from the germline J gene. V is TRBV13-2 and J is TRBJ2-7; tentatively, D is TRBD2 (7 bases). Germline lookup yields CDR1 NNHNN and CDR2 SYGAGS (reference sequence). This CDR3 region has 14 residues. CDR3 DNA, as far as it was read: TGTGCCAGCGGTGATAGGCTGGGGGCGTAT. It is translated as CASGDRLGAY. The whole CDR3 protein reads CASGDRLGAYEQYF.

Ten or more counts support this clone. The genes are named according to mouse. Sequencing ends 4 residues short of the CDR3 end; the germline J gene provides the rest. This sequence joins TRBV1 and TRBJ2-1; TRBD1 matches at 9 bases. CDR1 NSQYPW and CDR2 LRSPGD come from the germline V gene (reference sequence). After removal of 6 bases from V and 6 bases from J, the junction contained 0 bases not matched to a gene. There are 12 residues in the CDR3. The CDR3 loop is CTCRDRGAEQFF. The part of the CDR3 DNA that was read is TGCACCTGCAGGGACAGGGGTGCT.

This clone came up a few times. Any gene name here is a mouse gene name. The read comes to an end 4 residues before the CDR3 does, leaving the germline J gene to fill in the end. The V gene is TRBV16, the J gene TRBJ2-5, with D possibly being TRBD2 (7 bases). The CDR3 has 13 amino acids. Germline CDR1 SGHSA, CDR2 FRNQAP. With 8 bases removed from V and 3 bases from J, the gap between germline ends came to 12 bases. The CDR3 sequence: CASRGANQDTQYF. The sequenced part of the CDR3 DNA is TGTGCAAGCCGGGGGGCGAATCAAGAC.

As to this clone: Mouse gene names and germline throughout. The CDR3 extends 4 residues past the end of the read, so its final part is completed from the germline J gene. This chain uses TRBV5 with TRBJ2-1, with D perhaps matching TRBD1 (6 bases). V was pared by 2 bases and J by 4 bases, with 12 bases between. CDR3 size: 15 residues. The germline V gene encodes CDR1 LGHNA and CDR2 YNLKQL (reference sequence). The CDR3 loop reads CASSQKTGQYAEQFF. CDR3 DNA (partial): TGTGCCAGCAGCCAAAAAACGGGACAATATGCT.

This clone was observed many times. Genes and germline come from the mouse. The DNA ends 4 residues before the CDR3 does, and the rest of the CDR3 is filled in from the germline J gene. The gene calls are TRBV13-3 and TRBJ1-1, with TRBD1 as a possible D gene (5 bases). Germline CDR1 and CDR2: NNHDY and SYVADS. V shed 3 bases and J shed 0 bases, with 9 bases lying between them. The CDR3 runs 14 residues. This chain's CDR3 is CASSAGKANTEVFF. The sequenced part of the CDR3 DNA is TGTGCCAGCAGTGCAGGGAAGGCAAACACA.

In the case of this clone: Gene names denote mouse genes. The read ends 4 residues early relative to the CDR3; the germline J gene fills the gap. The chain is built from TRBV31 and TRBJ2-7; the match to TRBD2 covers 11 bases. The CDR3 spans 14 residues. V lost 1 base, J lost 3 bases, and 2 bases stayed unmatched. Looked up from germline, CDR1 is GKSSPN and CDR2 is SITVG. The DNA read from the CDR3 is TGTGCCTGGAGTCCGACTGGGGGGGGCTAT. Its translation is CAWSPTGGGY. The CDR3, in full, reads CAWSPTGGGYEQYF.